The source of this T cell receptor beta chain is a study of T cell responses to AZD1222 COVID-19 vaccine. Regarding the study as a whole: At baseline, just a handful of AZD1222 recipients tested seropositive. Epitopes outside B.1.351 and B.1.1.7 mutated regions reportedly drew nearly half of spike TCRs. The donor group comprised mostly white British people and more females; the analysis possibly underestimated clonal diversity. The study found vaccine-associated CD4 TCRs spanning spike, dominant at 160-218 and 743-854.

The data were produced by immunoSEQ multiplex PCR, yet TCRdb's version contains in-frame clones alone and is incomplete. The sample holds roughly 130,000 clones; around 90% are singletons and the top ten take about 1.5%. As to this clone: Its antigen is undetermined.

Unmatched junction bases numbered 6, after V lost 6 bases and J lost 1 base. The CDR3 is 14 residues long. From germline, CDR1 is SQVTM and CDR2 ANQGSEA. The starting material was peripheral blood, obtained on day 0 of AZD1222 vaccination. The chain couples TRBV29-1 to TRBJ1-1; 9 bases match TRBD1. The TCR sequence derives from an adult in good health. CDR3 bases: TGCAGCGTCGACAGGGGGAACGGGAACACTGAAGCTTTCTTT. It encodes CSVDRGNGNTEAFF.